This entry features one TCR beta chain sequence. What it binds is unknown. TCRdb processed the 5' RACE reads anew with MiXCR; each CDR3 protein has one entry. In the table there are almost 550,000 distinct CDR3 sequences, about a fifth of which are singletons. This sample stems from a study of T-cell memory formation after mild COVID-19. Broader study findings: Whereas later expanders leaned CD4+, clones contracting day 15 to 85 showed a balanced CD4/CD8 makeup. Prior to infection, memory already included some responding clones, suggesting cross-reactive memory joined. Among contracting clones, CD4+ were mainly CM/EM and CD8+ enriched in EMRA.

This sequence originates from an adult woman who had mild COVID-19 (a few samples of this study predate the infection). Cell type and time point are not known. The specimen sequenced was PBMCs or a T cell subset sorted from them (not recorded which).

CDR3 amino acids: CASSSGTSGRTGELFF. CDR3 in DNA: TGTGCCAGCAGCTCTGGGACTAGCGGGAGAACCGGGGAGCTGTTTTTT. The chain couples TRBV9 to TRBJ2-2; 14 bases line up with TRBD2. The CDR3 length is 16 residues. Germline V CDR1 and CDR2: SGDLS, YYNGEE. J lost 5 bases, V lost 4 bases, and 4 bases had no gene match.